This TCR beta chain emerged from a study of T cell changes during pregnancy in multiple sclerosis. Germline V lookup: CDR1 LGHNA, CDR2 YSLEER. J lost 5 bases, V lost 4 bases, and 12 bases had no gene match. CDR3 length: 18 residues. The data were produced by immunoSEQ multiplex PCR, yet TCRdb's version contains in-frame clones alone and is incomplete. The sample comprises 60,000 to 65,000 clones, about nine tenths of which are singletons, and less than 2.5% rests with the top ten. This clone was recorded only once. The sequences come from peripheral blood, collected in the first trimester of pregnancy. This receptor was taken from a female donor with multiple sclerosis, enrolled in a pregnancy study. The V gene is TRBV4-3, the J gene TRBJ2-5; 14 nucleotides align to TRBD2. CDR3 region: CASSLRLAGGPSGETQYF. As DNA, the CDR3 is TGCGCCAGCAGCCTGAGACTAGCGGGAGGGCCCTCAGGGGAGACCCAGTACTTC.